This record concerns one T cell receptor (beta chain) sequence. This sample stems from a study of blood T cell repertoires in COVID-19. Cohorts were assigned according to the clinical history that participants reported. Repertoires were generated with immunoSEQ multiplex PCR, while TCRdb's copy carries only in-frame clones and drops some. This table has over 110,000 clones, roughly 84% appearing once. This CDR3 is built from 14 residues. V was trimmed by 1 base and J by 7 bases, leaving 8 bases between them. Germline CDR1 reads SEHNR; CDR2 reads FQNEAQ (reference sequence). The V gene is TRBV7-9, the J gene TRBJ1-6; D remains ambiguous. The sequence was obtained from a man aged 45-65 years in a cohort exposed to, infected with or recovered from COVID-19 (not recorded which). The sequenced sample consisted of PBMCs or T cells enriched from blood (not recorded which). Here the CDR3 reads CASSLVGANSPLHF. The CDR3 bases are TGTGCCAGCAGCTTAGTGGGCGCCAATTCACCCCTCCACTTT. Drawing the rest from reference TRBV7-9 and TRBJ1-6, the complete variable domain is DTGVSQNPRHKITKRGQNVTFRCDPISEHNRLYWYRQTLGQGPEFLTYFQNEAQLEKSRLLSDRFSAERPKGSFSTLEIQRTEQGDSAMYLCASSLVGANSPLHFGNGTRLTVT.